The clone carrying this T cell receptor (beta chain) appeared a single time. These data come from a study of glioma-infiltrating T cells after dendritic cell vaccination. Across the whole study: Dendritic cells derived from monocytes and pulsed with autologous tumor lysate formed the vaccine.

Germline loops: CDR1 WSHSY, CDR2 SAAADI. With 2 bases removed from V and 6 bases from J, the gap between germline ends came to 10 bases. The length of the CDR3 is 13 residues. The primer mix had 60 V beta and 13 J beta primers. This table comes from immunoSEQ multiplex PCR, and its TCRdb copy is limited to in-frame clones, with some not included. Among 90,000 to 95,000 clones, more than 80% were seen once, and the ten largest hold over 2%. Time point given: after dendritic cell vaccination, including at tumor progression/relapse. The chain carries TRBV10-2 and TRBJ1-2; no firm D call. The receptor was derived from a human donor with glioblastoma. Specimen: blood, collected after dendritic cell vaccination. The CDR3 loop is CASSETLSDGYTF. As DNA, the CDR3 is TGCGCCAGCAGTGAGACATTAAGCGATGGCTACACCTTC.